Listed below are T cell receptor beta chains from one sample, sequenced in a study of blood T cell repertoires in COVID-19. Generated by immunoSEQ multiplex PCR, the TCRdb table keeps only in-frame clones and is missing some. The table records hundreds of thousands of clones, around four fifths of them present only once. Sequences were obtained from PBMCs or T cells enriched from blood (not recorded which). Receptor source: a man aged 25 to 45 with acute COVID-19. Both conserved end residues are part of each CDR3. D genes are given only for firm matches. The size of a clone is reported for some rows only, either as once, few or many, or as a class for expanded clones.

d_call	v_call	j_call	clone_size	cdr3_nt	cdr3_aa
TRBD1	TRBV6-5	TRBJ1-2	-	TGTGCCAGCAGTTATCTTCGACAGGGTGGAGGTGGTGGCTACACCTTC	CASSYLRQGGGGGYTF
-	TRBV5-1	TRBJ1-2	-	TGCGCCAGCAGCTTATCAGGGGTCGGCTACACCTTC	CASSLSGVGYTF
TRBD1	TRBV5-5	TRBJ1-1	-	TGTGCCAGCAGGTTGATAGGAGGGGGCCAAACTGAAGCTTTCTTT	CASRLIGGGQTEAFF
TRBD2	TRBV6-5	TRBJ2-3	once	TGTGCCAGCAGTTCCCGGGGGGGCGCAGATACGCAGTATTTT	CASSSRGGADTQYF
TRBD1	TRBV6-1	TRBJ1-4	few	TGTGCCAGCAGTGAAGGGACAGGGCATGAAAAACTGTTTTTT	CASSEGTGHEKLFF
-	TRBV28	TRBJ1-1	-	TGTGCCACCGCAGGGAACACTGAAGCTTTCTTT	CATAGNTEAFF
TRBD1	TRBV18	TRBJ2-6	-	TGTGCCAGCTCACCCAGACCAGGACAGGGGGCTTCTGGGGCCAACGTCCTGACTTTC	CASSPRPGQGASGANVLTF
-	TRBV11-2	TRBJ2-3	once	TGTGCCAGCACCTCAGCAGGGTTCGCGGCAGATACGCAGTATTTT	CASTSAGFAADTQYF
-	TRBV18	TRBJ1-5	-	TGTGCCAGCTCACCACCGGGGAGGGGTATTGGTGGCAATCAGCCCCAGCATTTT	CASSPPGRGIGGNQPQHF
TRBD1	TRBV5-1	TRBJ2-3	-	TGTGCCAGCAGCTTGGGACAGGGCGGGACAGATACGCAGTATTTT	CASSLGQGGTDTQYF
-	TRBV27	TRBJ2-3	few	TGTGCCAGCAGCGGAGGGTCGGTTGTTACGCAGTATTTT	CASSGGSVVTQYF
-	TRBV25-1	TRBJ2-1	-	TGTGCCAGCAGGAGGGGGGGTTCCTACAATGAGCAGTTCTTC	CASRRGGSYNEQFF
-	TRBV28	TRBJ2-5	-	TGTGCCAGCAGTTTACGCGGGTCCGGGGGACCGGGGACCCAGTACTTC	CASSLRGSGGPGTQYF
-	TRBV28	TRBJ1-5	once	TGTGCCAGCAGTTCCCCCCGCGGGGTGGGCAATCAGCCCCAGCATTTT	CASSSPRGVGNQPQHF
TRBD2	TRBV25-1	TRBJ2-3	-	TGTGCCAGCGACGGGGGGACAGATACGCAGTATTTT	CASDGGTDTQYF
-	TRBV7-9	TRBJ2-2	-	TGTGCCAGCAGCTCAACAGCGGCCGGGGAGCTGTTTTTT	CASSSTAAGELFF
TRBD1	TRBV19	TRBJ2-1	-	TGTGCCAGTAGTCCCCTCGGGACAGTGGGCTACAATGAGCAGTTCTTC	CASSPLGTVGYNEQFF
-	TRBV4-2	TRBJ2-1	-	TGTGCCAGCAGCCACTCAGACAGGCCTGAGCAGTTCTTC	CASSHSDRPEQFF
-	TRBV7-3	TRBJ1-2	-	TGTGCCAGCAGCTTAATCTGGGCAGAGTATGGCTACACCTTC	CASSLIWAEYGYTF
-	TRBV3-1/TRBV3-2	TRBJ1-1	-	TGTGCCAGCAGCCAAGAGAGTTCCTACACTGAAGCTTTCTTT	CASSQESSYTEAFF